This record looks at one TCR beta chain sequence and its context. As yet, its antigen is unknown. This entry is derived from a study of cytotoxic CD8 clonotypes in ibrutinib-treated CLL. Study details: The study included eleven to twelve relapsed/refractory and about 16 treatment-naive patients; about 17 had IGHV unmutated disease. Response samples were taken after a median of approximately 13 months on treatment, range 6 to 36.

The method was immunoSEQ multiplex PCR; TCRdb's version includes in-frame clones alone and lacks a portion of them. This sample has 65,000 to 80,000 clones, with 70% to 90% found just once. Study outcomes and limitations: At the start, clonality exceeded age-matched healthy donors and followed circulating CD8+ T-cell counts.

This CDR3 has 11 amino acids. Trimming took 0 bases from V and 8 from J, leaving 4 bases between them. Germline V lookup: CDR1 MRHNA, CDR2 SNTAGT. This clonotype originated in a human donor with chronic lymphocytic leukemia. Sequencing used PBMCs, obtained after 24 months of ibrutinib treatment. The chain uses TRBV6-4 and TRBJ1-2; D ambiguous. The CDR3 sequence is CASSDSRGYTF. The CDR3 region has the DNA TGTGCCAGCAGTGACTCGAGGGGCTACACCTTC.